Listed below are T cell receptor beta chains from one sample, sequenced in a study of blood T cell repertoires in COVID-19. The method was immunoSEQ multiplex PCR; TCRdb's version includes in-frame clones alone and lacks a portion of them. The data hold almost 200,000 clones, with around 90% observed a single time. Source material: PBMCs or T cells enriched from blood (not recorded which). The receptor set was obtained from a woman between 18 and 29 years old who had recovered from COVID-19. The CDR3 runs from the conserved cysteine through the conserved F or W. D genes are given only for firm matches. Only some rows state a clone size, as once, few, many or a class for expanded clones.

clone size: NA; J gene: TRBJ2-7; D gene: NA; V gene: TRBV15; CDR3 protein: CATSRVWQTYEQYF; CDR3 DNA: TGTGCCACCAGCAGAGTTTGGCAGACCTACGAGCAGTACTTC
clone size: NA; J gene: TRBJ2-7; D gene: NA; V gene: TRBV4-1; CDR3 protein: CASSQDFRVSSYEQYF; CDR3 DNA: TGCGCCAGCAGCCAAGATTTCAGGGTCAGCTCCTACGAGCAGTACTTC
clone size: NA; J gene: TRBJ1-1; D gene: NA; V gene: TRBV5-4; CDR3 protein: CASSSRRGNTEAFF; CDR3 DNA: TGTGCCAGCAGCTCGAGGAGGGGGAACACTGAAGCTTTCTTT
clone size: NA; J gene: TRBJ1-1; D gene: NA; V gene: TRBV7-3; CDR3 protein: CASSLAKNTEAFF; CDR3 DNA: TGTGCCAGCAGCTTAGCGAAGAACACTGAAGCTTTCTTT
clone size: NA; J gene: TRBJ2-3; D gene: TRBD1; V gene: TRBV2; CDR3 protein: CASRYRDRGTDTQYF; CDR3 DNA: TGTGCCAGCAGGTACCGGGACAGGGGTACAGATACGCAGTATTTT
clone size: NA; J gene: TRBJ2-3; D gene: NA; V gene: TRBV7-9; CDR3 protein: CASSGQGPDTQYF; CDR3 DNA: TGTGCCAGCAGCGGCCAGGGGCCAGATACGCAGTATTTT
clone size: once; J gene: TRBJ2-2; D gene: TRBD1; V gene: TRBV9; CDR3 protein: CASSETGVGHGELFF; CDR3 DNA: TGTGCCAGCAGCGAGACAGGGGTGGGGCACGGGGAGCTGTTTTTT
clone size: NA; J gene: TRBJ1-1; D gene: TRBD1; V gene: TRBV7-8; CDR3 protein: CASSIKQGAGTEAFF; CDR3 DNA: TGTGCCAGCAGCATAAAGCAGGGGGCGGGTACTGAAGCTTTCTTT
clone size: NA; J gene: TRBJ1-6; D gene: TRBD1; V gene: TRBV5-4; CDR3 protein: CASSPRDRVDSPLHF; CDR3 DNA: TGTGCCAGCAGCCCTCGGGACAGGGTCGACTCACCCCTCCACTTT
clone size: NA; J gene: TRBJ1-2; D gene: NA; V gene: TRBV19; CDR3 protein: CASSIGVAKREGYTF; CDR3 DNA: TGTGCCAGTAGTATCGGGGTCGCCAAAAGGGAGGGCTACACCTTC
clone size: NA; J gene: TRBJ2-2; D gene: NA; V gene: TRBV7-2; CDR3 protein: CASSLAGGHTGELFF; CDR3 DNA: TGTGCCAGCAGCTTAGCGGGGGGGCACACCGGGGAGCTGTTTTTT
clone size: NA; J gene: TRBJ2-3; D gene: TRBD1; V gene: TRBV5-6; CDR3 protein: CASSLEGQGAGTQYF; CDR3 DNA: TGTGCCAGCAGCTTGGAAGGACAGGGGGCGGGTACGCAGTATTTT
clone size: NA; J gene: TRBJ2-7; D gene: TRBD2; V gene: TRBV19; CDR3 protein: CASSKRGAEEQYF; CDR3 DNA: TGTGCCAGTAGTAAGCGGGGGGCCGAGGAGCAGTACTTC
clone size: NA; J gene: TRBJ2-7; D gene: TRBD2; V gene: TRBV4-1; CDR3 protein: CASSRRGGRDTGGNEQYF; CDR3 DNA: TGCGCCAGCAGCCGGCGCGGGGGTCGAGATACCGGGGGTAACGAGCAGTACTTC
clone size: NA; J gene: TRBJ1-5; D gene: NA; V gene: TRBV19; CDR3 protein: CASSPPGFHQQPQHF; CDR3 DNA: TGTGCCAGTAGTCCCCCGGGTTTCCACCAACAGCCCCAGCATTTT
clone size: NA; J gene: TRBJ1-5; D gene: NA; V gene: TRBV28; CDR3 protein: CASSLDPQAGGNQPQHF; CDR3 DNA: TGTGCCAGCAGCTTGGACCCCCAAGCAGGGGGCAATCAGCCCCAGCATTTT
clone size: NA; J gene: TRBJ2-5; D gene: NA; V gene: TRBV10-2; CDR3 protein: CASNSGQETQYF; CDR3 DNA: TGCGCCAGCAACTCAGGGCAAGAGACCCAGTACTTC
clone size: NA; J gene: TRBJ2-1; D gene: TRBD1; V gene: TRBV27; CDR3 protein: CASSFGQGNEQFF; CDR3 DNA: TGTGCCAGCAGTTTCGGACAGGGCAATGAGCAGTTCTTC
clone size: NA; J gene: TRBJ2-5; D gene: NA; V gene: TRBV7-9; CDR3 protein: CASSNRTVSETQYF; CDR3 DNA: TGTGCCAGCAGTAACAGGACAGTTTCGGAGACCCAGTACTTC
clone size: NA; J gene: TRBJ2-1; D gene: TRBD2; V gene: TRBV7-2; CDR3 protein: CASSSSPSGGAYNNEQFF; CDR3 DNA: TGTGCCAGCAGCTCCAGTCCTAGCGGGGGGGCTTATAACAATGAGCAGTTCTTC
clone size: NA; J gene: TRBJ2-2; D gene: TRBD2; V gene: TRBV4-1; CDR3 protein: CASSQRTGGQNTGELFF; CDR3 DNA: TGCGCCAGCAGCCAGCGGACGGGGGGGCAGAACACCGGGGAGCTGTTTTTT
clone size: NA; J gene: TRBJ2-5; D gene: NA; V gene: TRBV2; CDR3 protein: CASTGEEETQYF; CDR3 DNA: TGTGCCAGCACGGGGGAGGAAGAGACCCAGTACTTC